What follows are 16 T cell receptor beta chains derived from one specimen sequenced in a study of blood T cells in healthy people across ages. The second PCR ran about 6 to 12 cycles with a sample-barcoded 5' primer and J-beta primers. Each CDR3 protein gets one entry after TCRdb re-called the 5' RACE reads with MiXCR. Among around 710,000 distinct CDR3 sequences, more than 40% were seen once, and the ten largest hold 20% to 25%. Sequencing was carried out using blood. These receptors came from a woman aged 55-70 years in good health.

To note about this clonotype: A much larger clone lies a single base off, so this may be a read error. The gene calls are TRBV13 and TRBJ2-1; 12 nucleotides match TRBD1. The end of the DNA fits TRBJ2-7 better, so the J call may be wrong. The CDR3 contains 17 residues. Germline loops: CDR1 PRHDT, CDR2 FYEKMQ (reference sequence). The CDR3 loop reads CASSLGLLGQGANEQYF. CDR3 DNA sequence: TGTGCCAGCAGCTTAGGACTTTTGGGACAGGGGGCAAATGAGCAGTACTTC.

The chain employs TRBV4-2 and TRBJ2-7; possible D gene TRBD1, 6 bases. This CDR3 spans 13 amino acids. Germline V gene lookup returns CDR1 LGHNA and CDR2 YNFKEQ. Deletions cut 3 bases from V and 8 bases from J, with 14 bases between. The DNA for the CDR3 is TGTGCCAGCAGCCATCCAGGGGAATACAAGCAGTACTTC. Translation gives CASSHPGEYKQYF.

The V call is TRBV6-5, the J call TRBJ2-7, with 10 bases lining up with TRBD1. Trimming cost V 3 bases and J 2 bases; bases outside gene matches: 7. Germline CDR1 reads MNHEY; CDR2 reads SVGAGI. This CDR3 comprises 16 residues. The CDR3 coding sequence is TGTGCCAGCAGTTATTATGGGACAGGGGCGACCTACGAGCAGTACTTC. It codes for CASSYYGTGATYEQYF.

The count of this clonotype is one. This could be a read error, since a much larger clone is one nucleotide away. The CDR3 nucleotides are TGTGCCAGCAGACTGGGGTCGGGCGGGGACTACAATGAGCAGTTCTTC. Its translation is CASRLGSGGDYNEQFF. This chain joins TRBV4-2 and TRBJ2-1, with D perhaps TRBD2 (6 bases). The V and J ends lost 6 bases and 3 bases respectively, with 18 bases between them. Germline assignment: CDR1 LGHNA and CDR2 YNFKEQ. The CDR3 has 16 amino acids.

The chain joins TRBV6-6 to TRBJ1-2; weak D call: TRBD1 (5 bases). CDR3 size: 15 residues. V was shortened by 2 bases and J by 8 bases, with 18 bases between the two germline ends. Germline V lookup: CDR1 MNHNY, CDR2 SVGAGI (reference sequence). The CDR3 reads CASSYTGTGDPGYTF. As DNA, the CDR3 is TGTGCCAGCAGTTACACCGGTACGGGGGATCCAGGCTACACCTTC.

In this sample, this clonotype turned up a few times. The CDR3 DNA reads TGCGCCAGCAGGAGACCGGGAGCAGGGATGGAGACCCAGTACTTC. Its protein product is CASRRPGAGMETQYF. J is TRBJ2-5 and V is TRBV5-1; tentatively, D is TRBD2 (6 bases). The CDR3 sequence is 15 residues long. Germline V gene sequence: CDR1 SGHRS, CDR2 YFSETQ. Deletions cut 5 bases from V and 5 bases from J, with 19 bases between.

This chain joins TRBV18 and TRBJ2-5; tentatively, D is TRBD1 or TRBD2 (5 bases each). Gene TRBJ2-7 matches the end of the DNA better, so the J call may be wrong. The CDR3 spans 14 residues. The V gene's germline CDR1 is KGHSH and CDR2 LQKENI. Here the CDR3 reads CASSPPARGHEQYF. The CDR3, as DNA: TGTGCCAGCTCACCACCGGCGAGGGGCCACGAGCAGTACTTC.

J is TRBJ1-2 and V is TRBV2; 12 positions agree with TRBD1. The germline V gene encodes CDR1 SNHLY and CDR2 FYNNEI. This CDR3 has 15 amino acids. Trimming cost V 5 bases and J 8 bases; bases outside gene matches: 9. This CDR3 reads CASSTLRDRGHGYTF. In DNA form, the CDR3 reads TGTGCCAGCAGTACCCTCCGGGACAGGGGGCACGGCTACACCTTC.

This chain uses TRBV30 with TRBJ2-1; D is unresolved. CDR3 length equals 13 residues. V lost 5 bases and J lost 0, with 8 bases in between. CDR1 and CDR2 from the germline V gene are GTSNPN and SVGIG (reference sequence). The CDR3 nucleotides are TGTGCCTGGGTGGCAGGCTCCTACAATGAGCAGTTCTTC. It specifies CAWVAGSYNEQFF.

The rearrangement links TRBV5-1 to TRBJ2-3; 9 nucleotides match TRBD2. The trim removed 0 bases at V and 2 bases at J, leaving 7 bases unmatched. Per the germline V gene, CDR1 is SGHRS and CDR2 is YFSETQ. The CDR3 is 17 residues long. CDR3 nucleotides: TGCGCCAGCAGCTTGGAGTCTAGCGGGGCGTCCACAGATACGCAGTATTTT. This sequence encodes CASSLESSGASTDTQYF.

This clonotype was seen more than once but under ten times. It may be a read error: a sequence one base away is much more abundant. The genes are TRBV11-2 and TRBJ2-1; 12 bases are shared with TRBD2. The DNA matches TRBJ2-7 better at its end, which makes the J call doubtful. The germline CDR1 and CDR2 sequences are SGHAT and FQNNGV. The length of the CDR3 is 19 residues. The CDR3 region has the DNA TGTGCCAGCAGCTCCCTGACTAGCGGGAGAATCGGCTCCTACAATGAGCAGTACTTC. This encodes CASSSLTSGRIGSYNEQYF.

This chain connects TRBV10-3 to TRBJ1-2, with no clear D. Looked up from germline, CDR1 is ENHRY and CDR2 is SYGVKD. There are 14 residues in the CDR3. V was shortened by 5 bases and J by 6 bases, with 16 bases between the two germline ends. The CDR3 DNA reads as TGTGCCATCAGTCCCCGTACTGTAGAGGATGGCTACACCTTC. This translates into CAISPRTVEDGYTF.

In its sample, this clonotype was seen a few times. CDR3 in amino acids: CASSRTGTGEYEQYF. CDR3 nucleotide sequence: TGTGCCAGCAGTCGAACCGGGACAGGGGAATACGAGCAGTACTTC. J is TRBJ2-4 and V is TRBV2; 10 bases are shared with TRBD1. With the DNA end fitting TRBJ2-7 better, the J assignment may be wrong. CDR3 length: 15 amino acids. Germline V gives CDR1 SNHLY, CDR2 FYNNEI.

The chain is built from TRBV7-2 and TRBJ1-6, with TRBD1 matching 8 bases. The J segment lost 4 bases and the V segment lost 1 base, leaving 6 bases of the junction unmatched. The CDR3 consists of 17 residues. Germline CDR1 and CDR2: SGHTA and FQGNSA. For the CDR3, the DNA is TGTGCCAGCAGCTTAGGGGGAGACAGGGGTTATAATTCACCCCTCCACTTT. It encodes CASSLGGDRGYNSPLHF.

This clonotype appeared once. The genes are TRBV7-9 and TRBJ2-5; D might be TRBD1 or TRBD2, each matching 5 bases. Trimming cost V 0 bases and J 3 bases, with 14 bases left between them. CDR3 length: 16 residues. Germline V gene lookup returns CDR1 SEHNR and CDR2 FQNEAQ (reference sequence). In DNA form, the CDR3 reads TGTGCCAGCAGCTTAGCGGGGGTGCAGGGAGAAGAGACCCAGTACTTC. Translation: CASSLAGVQGEETQYF. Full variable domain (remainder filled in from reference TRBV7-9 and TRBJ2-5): DTGVSQNPRHKITKRGQNVTFRCDPISEHNRLYWYRQTLGQGPEFLTYFQNEAQLEKSRLLSDRFSAERPKGSFSTLEIQRTEQGDSAMYLCASSLAGVQGEETQYFGPGTRLLVL.

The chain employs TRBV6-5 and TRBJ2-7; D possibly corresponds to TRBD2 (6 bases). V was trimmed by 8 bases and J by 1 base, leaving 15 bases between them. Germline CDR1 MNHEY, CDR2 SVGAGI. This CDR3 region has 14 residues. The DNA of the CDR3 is TGTGCCAGCGTTAAGGTGGAGGGGTCCTACGAGCAGTACTTC. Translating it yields CASVKVEGSYEQYF.